This TCR beta chain was observed in a study of cytomegalovirus exposure and HLA in healthy donors. This CDR3 is built from 13 residues. Trimming cost V 0 bases and J 3 bases, with 6 bases left between them. Looked up from germline, CDR1 is LGHNA and CDR2 is YNFKEQ. PCR was performed using 60 Vbeta and 13 Jbeta primers. Sequenced by immunoSEQ multiplex PCR; TCRdb stores in-frame clones only, minus some. Of 110,000 or so clones listed, over 70% are singletons. Material: PBMCs. This receptor was identified in a woman between 50 and 59 years old in good health and CMV-seropositive. J is TRBJ2-7 and V is TRBV4-2, with D unclear. The CDR3 here is CASSQDFGYEQYF. In nucleotides, the CDR3 is TGTGCCAGCAGCCAAGATTTCGGCTACGAGCAGTACTTC.